This entry lists 18 T cell receptor beta chains sequenced from one sample in a study of CD8 T cells in Susac syndrome. Reverse transcription of roughly 0.5 to 1 ug RNA used random hexamers. MiXCR, run by TCRdb on the immunoSEQ multiplex PCR reads, gives a single entry per CDR3 protein. The repertoire holds 150,000 to 200,000 distinct CDR3 sequences, 85% to 95% seen once, with 0.13% in the top ten. Input material: CD4+ T cells from PBMCs. Receptors were obtained from a human donor in good health.

The V call is TRBV5-6, the J call TRBJ2-7, with a possible D match to TRBD2 (5 bases). V was trimmed by 8 bases and J by 1 base, leaving 16 bases between them. This CDR3 has 14 amino acids. Germline V CDR1 and CDR2: SGHDT, YYEEEE. The CDR3 here is CARGCGRPSYEQYF. For the CDR3, the DNA is TGTGCCAGGGGCTGCGGGCGGCCGTCCTACGAGCAGTACTTC.

This rearrangement joins TRBV6-6 to TRBJ1-2, with 9 bases lining up with TRBD1. Germline values: CDR1 MNHNY, CDR2 SVGAGI (reference sequence). J lost 8 bases, V lost 6 bases, and 7 bases had no gene match. The CDR3 has 13 residues. The CDR3 region is CASRLQGATGYTF. In DNA, the CDR3 is TGTGCCAGCAGATTACAGGGGGCGACCGGCTACACCTTC.

The chain recombines TRBV6-6 with TRBJ2-4; D is possibly TRBD1 (6 bases). This CDR3 comprises 15 residues. Trimming shortened V by 4 bases and J by 3 bases, and 13 bases separated the two germline ends. Germline CDR1 and CDR2: MNHNY and SVGAGI (reference sequence). The CDR3 loop reads CASSSSTDSKNIQYF. The DNA of the CDR3 is TGTGCCAGCAGTTCCTCCACGGACAGCAAAAACATTCAGTACTTC.

The CDR3 loop reads CASRRLEKAGELFF. The DNA for the CDR3 is TGCGCCAGCAGACGTCTTGAAAAAGCCGGGGAGCTGTTTTTT. The V and J genes are TRBV5-1 and TRBJ2-2, with unresolved D. Trimming removed 5 bases from V and 6 bases from J, with 14 bases in between. Germline V gene data show CDR1 as SGHRS and CDR2 as YFSETQ. There are 14 residues in the CDR3.

The V gene is TRBV5-6, the J gene TRBJ1-1; weak D call: TRBD1 (5 bases). V was trimmed by 6 bases and J by 1 base, leaving 16 bases between them. The germline CDR1 and CDR2 sequences are SGHDT and YYEEEE. The CDR3 spans 15 residues. In DNA form, the CDR3 reads TGTGCCAGCACCAAGGGAGGGACGGGGAACACTGAAGCTTTCTTT. Protein: CASTKGGTGNTEAFF.

The chain employs TRBV5-6 and TRBJ2-1, with 7 bases matching TRBD1. Trimming at V came to 4 bases and at J to 0 bases, leaving 10 bases not matched to a gene. Germline-derived CDR1 and CDR2 are SGHDT and YYEEEE. CDR3 size: 17 residues. CDR3 nucleotides: TGTGCCAGCAGCATCTTCGACAGGGTCGGCTCCTACAATGAGCAGTTCTTC. This encodes CASSIFDRVGSYNEQFF.

This chain links TRBV15 with TRBJ2-3; 10 nucleotides line up with TRBD1. Germline trimming cut 0 bases from V and 4 bases from J; bases unmatched to any gene: 13. The germline gives CDR1 LNHNV, CDR2 YYDKDF (reference sequence). The CDR3 is made up of 19 amino acids. Here the CDR3 DNA reads TGTGCCACCAGCAGAGATTCGTTAGGGACAGGGGCTTTTTCAGATACGCAGTATTTT. It is translated as CATSRDSLGTGAFSDTQYF. The variable domain in full, completed from reference TRBV15 and TRBJ2-3, reads DAMVIQNPRYQVTQFGKPVTLSCSQTLNHNVMYWYQQKSSQAPKLLFHYYDKDFNNEADTPDNFQSRRPNTSFCFLDIRSPGLGDTAMYLCATSRDSLGTGAFSDTQYFGPGTRLTVL.

The CDR3 DNA is TGTGCCAGCCTGGGGGTGGGGGGTGAGACCCAGTACTTC. Translated: CASLGVGGETQYF. The chain combines TRBV6-5 with TRBJ2-5; TRBD2 might be the D (6 bases). Germline CDR1 and CDR2: MNHEY and SVGAGI. The CDR3 has 13 amino acids. With 8 bases removed from V and 5 bases from J, the gap between germline ends came to 15 bases.

The gene calls are TRBV7-3 and TRBJ2-1; 12 nucleotides align to TRBD2. The CDR3 consists of 13 residues. CDR1 and CDR2 from the germline V gene are SGHTA and FQGTGA. Trimming at V came to 6 bases and at J to 8 bases, leaving 2 bases not matched to a gene. CDR3 DNA: TGTGCCAGCAGTTCTAGCGGGGGGGATGAGCAGTTCTTC. It is translated as CASSSSGGDEQFF.

CDR3 amino acids: CSTGLAGGYNEQFF. In DNA, the CDR3 is TGCAGCACCGGACTAGCGGGGGGGTACAATGAGCAGTTCTTC. The chain recombines TRBV29-1 with TRBJ2-1; 15 nucleotides line up with TRBD2. Germline-derived CDR1 and CDR2 are SQVTM and ANQGSEA. This CDR3 contains 14 residues. Losses at the gene ends were 8 bases for V and 4 bases for J; bases not matched to a gene: 3.

The rearrangement joins TRBV29-1 to TRBJ2-7; the D gene could be TRBD1 or TRBD2 (5 bases each). Trimming left V 7 bases short and J 3 bases short, with 13 bases between. The CDR3 has 12 residues. Germline CDR1 and CDR2: SQVTM and ANQGSEA. Here the CDR3 reads CSAGTGIYEQYF. CDR3 nucleotide sequence: TGCAGCGCTGGGACGGGGATCTACGAGCAGTACTTC.

The rearrangement joins TRBV7-2 to TRBJ1-6, with TRBD1 as a possible D gene (5 bases). Per the germline V gene, CDR1 is SGHTA and CDR2 is FQGNSA. Deletions cut 5 bases from V and 8 bases from J, with 13 bases between. The CDR3 has 14 amino acids. The CDR3 protein is CASSLTATYSPLHF. CDR3 nucleotide sequence: TGTGCCAGCAGCCTGACAGCCACCTATTCACCCCTCCACTTT.

The J gene is TRBJ2-7, the V gene TRBV10-3; TRBD1 matches 9 bases. The ends lost 6 bases at V and 4 bases at J; junction bases unmatched: 7. Germline V gene sequence: CDR1 ENHRY, CDR2 SYGVKD. The CDR3 runs to 14 residues. The CDR3 bases are TGTGCCATCAGGGGGACAGGGAGAGGGTACGAGCAGTACTTC. Its protein product is CAIRGTGRGYEQYF.

The chain carries TRBV7-6 and TRBJ2-5; D is perhaps TRBD2 (6 bases). CDR3 length: 15 residues. Trimming took 8 bases from V and 4 from J, leaving 20 bases between them. The germline gives CDR1 SGHVS, CDR2 FNYEAQ. The CDR3 bases are TGTGCCAGCCGGGGTAGGCTAGAGGGAGGAGAGACCCAGTACTTC. It is translated as CASRGRLEGGETQYF. Variable domain in full (rest from reference TRBV7-6 and TRBJ2-5): GAGVSQSPRYKVTKRGQDVALRCDPISGHVSLYWYRQALGQGPEFLTYFNYEAQQDKSGLPNDRFSAERPEGSISTLTIQRTEQRDSAMYRCASRGRLEGGETQYFGPGTRLLVL.

V usage is TRBV20-1 and J usage is TRBJ1-3; 7 bases align to TRBD1. Germline assignment: CDR1 DFQATT and CDR2 SNEGSKA (reference sequence). CDR3 length: 16 amino acids. V gave up 3 bases and J gave up 0 bases; unmatched junction bases: 8. CDR3 in amino acids: CSARGGTESSGNTIYF. The DNA for the CDR3 is TGCAGTGCTAGGGGGGGGACAGAGAGCTCTGGAAACACCATATATTTT.

V usage is TRBV4-1 and J usage is TRBJ2-3; 16 bases fit TRBD2. Germline V gene data show CDR1 as MGHRA and CDR2 as YSYEKL. The V segment lost 0 bases and the J segment 8 bases; nucleotides outside the gene matches: 2. This CDR3 is built from 16 residues. The CDR3 sequence: CASSQEGTSGGGTQYF. The CDR3 DNA sequence: TGCGCCAGCAGCCAAGAGGGGACTAGCGGGGGGGGTACGCAGTATTTT.

The chain has TRBV7-6 and TRBJ2-3; D unresolved. V gave up 0 bases and J gave up 2 bases, with 3 bases separating them. Germline CDR1 is SGHVS and CDR2 is FNYEAQ. This CDR3 is built from 13 residues. The chain's CDR3 is CASSLATTDTQYF. The CDR3 DNA is TGTGCCAGCAGCTTAGCTACCACAGATACGCAGTATTTT.

V usage is TRBV7-9 and J usage is TRBJ2-2; D is possibly TRBD1 (6 bases). This CDR3 comprises 13 residues. With 6 bases removed from V and 5 bases from J, the gap between germline ends came to 10 bases. Germline lookup yields CDR1 SEHNR and CDR2 FQNEAQ (reference sequence). The CDR3 spells CASRPDRTGELFF. DNA of the CDR3: TGTGCCAGCAGACCCGACAGGACCGGGGAGCTGTTTTTT.